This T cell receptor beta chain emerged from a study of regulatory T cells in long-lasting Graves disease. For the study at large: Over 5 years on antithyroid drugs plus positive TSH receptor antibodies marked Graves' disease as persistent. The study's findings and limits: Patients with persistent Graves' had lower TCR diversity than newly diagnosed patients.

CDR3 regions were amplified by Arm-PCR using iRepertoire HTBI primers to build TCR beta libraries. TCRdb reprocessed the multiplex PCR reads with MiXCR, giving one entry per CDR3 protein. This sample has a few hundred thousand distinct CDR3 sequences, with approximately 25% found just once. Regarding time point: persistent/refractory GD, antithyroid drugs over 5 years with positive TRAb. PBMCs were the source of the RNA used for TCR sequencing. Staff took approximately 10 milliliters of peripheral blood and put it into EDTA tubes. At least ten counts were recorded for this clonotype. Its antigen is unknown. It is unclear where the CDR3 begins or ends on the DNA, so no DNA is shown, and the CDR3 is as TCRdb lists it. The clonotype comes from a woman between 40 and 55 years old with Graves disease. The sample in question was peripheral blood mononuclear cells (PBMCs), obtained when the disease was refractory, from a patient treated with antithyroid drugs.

CDR3 sequence: CASSSSEAYAYEQYF. The rearrangement links TRBV12-3 or TRBV12-4 to TRBJ2-7; no check of the table's D call, TRBD2, against the DNA was made. Inclusive of both ends, the CDR3 amounts to 15 amino acids.